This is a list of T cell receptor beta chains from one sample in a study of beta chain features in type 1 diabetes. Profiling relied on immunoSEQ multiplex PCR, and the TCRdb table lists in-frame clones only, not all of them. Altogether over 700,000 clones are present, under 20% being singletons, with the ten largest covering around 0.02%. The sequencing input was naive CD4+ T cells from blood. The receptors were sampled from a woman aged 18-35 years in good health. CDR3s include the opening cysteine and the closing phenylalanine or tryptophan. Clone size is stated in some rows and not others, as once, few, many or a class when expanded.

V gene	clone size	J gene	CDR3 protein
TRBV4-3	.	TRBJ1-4	CASSQDGLGFNEKLFF
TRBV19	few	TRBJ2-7	CASSDPGTGAYEQYF
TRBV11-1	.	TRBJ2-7	CASSRDSGSYEQYF
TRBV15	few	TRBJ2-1	CATSTPRGQVVNEQFF
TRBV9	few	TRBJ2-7	CASSPGTADGSYEQYF
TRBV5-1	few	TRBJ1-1	CASSLGQANTEAFF
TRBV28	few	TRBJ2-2	CASRYRETNTGELFF
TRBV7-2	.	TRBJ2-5	CASSTGLAGVETQYF
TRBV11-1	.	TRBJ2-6	CASSITGRISGANVLTF
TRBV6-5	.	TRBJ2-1	CASSRFSNNNEQFF
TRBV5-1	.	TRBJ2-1	CASSLLGFYNEQFF
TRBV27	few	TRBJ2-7	CASSQGRSYEQYF
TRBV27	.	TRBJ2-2	CASTRTSGRGGELFF
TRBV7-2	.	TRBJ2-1	CASSPSRNEQFF
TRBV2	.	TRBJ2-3	CASRPGLANTDTQYF
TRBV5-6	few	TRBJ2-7	CASSHSPGTALPYEQYF
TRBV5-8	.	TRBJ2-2	CASSQENLVTGELFF
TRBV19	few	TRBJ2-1	CASSLQTAYNEQFF
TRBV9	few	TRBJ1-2	CASSVAARVNYGYTF
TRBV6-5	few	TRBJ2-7	CASSYSTYEQYF
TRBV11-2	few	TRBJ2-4	CASSPRALSIQYF
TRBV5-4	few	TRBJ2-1	CASSLGTGGSYNEQFF
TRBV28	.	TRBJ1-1	CASSFGTGGTEAFF
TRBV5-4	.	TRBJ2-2	CASSFPTGTGELFF
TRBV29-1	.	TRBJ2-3	CSVEPLLAGGGSGTDTQYF
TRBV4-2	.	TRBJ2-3	CASSQVDTDTQYF
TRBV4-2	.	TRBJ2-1	CASSQGIEGSGYEQFF
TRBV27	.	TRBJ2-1	CASIPTGAYNEQFF
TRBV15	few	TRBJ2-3	CATSRVGPQVLSTDTQYF
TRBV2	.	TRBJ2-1	CASSGFGTASYNEQFF
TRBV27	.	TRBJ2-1	CASQHGDRLGNEQFF
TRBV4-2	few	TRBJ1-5	CASSQDFVSNQPQHF
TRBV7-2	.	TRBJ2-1	CASSLGAGVRNEQFF
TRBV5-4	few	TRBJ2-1	CASSFPGQVHNEQFF
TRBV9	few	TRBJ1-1	CASSVEGDYTEAFF
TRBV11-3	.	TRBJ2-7	CASSHQGGYEQYF
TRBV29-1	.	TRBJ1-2	CSVDEVEGRGNYGYTF
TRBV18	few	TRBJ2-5	CASSPQGSGMETQYF
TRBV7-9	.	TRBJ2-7	CASSPGGTYYEQYF